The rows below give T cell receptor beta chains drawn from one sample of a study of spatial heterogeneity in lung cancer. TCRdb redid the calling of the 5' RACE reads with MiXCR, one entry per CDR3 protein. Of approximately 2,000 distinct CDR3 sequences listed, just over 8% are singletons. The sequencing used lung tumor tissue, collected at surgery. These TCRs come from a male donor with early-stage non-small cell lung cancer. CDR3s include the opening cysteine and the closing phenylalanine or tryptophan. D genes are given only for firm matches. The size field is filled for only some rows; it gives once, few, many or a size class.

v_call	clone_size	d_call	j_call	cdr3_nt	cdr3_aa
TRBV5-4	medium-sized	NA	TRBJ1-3	TGTGCCAGCAGCTCTGGGACAAACTCTGGAAACACCATATATTTT	CASSSGTNSGNTIYF
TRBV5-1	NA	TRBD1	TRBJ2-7	TGCGCCAGCAGCTTGGGGACAGGCCGGGACGAGCAGTACTTC	CASSLGTGRDEQYF
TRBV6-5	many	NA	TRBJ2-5	TGTGCCAGCAGTTACTCGGGGGATACCCAGTACTTC	CASSYSGDTQYF
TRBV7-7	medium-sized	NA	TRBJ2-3	TGTGCTAGCAGTCCGGGAGACCTCTCTGGCACAGATACGCAGTATTTT	CASSPGDLSGTDTQYF
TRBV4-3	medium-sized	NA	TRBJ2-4	TGCGCCAGCAGCCAAGATCGGGGTGGGGACTCCTCCAAAAACATTCAGTACTTC	CASSQDRGGDSSKNIQYF
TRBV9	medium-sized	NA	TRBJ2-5	TGTGCCAGCAGCTCGTCGGACAGATACCAAGAGACCCAGTACTTC	CASSSSDRYQETQYF
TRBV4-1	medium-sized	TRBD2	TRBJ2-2	TGCGCCAGCAGCCCTGTAGGGCGAACTAGCGGGGTCGGGGAGCTGTTTTTT	CASSPVGRTSGVGELFF
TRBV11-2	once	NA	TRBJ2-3	TGTGCCAGCAGCTTAGTCCCCCGACAGTATTTT	CASSLVPRQYF
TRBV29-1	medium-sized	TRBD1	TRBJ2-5	TGCAGCGTTCCGAGAGGGGGCCTCAAAGAGACCCAGTACTTC	CSVPRGGLKETQYF
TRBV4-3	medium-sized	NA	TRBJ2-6	TGCGCCAGCAGCCAGCTCCCTGGGGCCAACGTCCTGACTTTC	CASSQLPGANVLTF
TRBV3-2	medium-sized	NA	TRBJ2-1	TGTGCCAGCACCAAAGAGGCCCCCCCGGAACTCCCCGGAGCAACCCATGAGCAGTTCTTC	CASTKEAPPELPGATHEQFF
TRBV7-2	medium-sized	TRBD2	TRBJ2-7	TGTGCCAGCACCCTCGGACTAGCGGGTACCTACGAGCAGTACTTC	CASTLGLAGTYEQYF
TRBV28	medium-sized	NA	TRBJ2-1	TGTGCCAGCAGTGGTAACAATGAGCAGTTCTTC	CASSGNNEQFF
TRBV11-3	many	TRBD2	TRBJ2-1	TGTGCCAGCAGCTTAGAACTAGCGGCCTACAATGAGCAGTTCTTC	CASSLELAAYNEQFF
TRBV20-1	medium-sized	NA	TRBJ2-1	TGCAGTGCTTCGACGCTAGAAACGAGCTCCTACAATGAGCAGTTCTTC	CSASTLETSSYNEQFF
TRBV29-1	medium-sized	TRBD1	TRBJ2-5	TGCAGCGCGGACAGGGGTGAGACCCAGTACTTC	CSADRGETQYF
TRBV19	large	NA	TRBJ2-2	TGTGCCAGTAGTATTCGCGGGATGTATACCGGGGAGCTGTTTTTT	CASSIRGMYTGELFF
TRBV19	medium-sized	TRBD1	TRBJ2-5	TGTGCCAGTAGTAGGGACAGAAAAGAGACCCAGTACTTC	CASSRDRKETQYF
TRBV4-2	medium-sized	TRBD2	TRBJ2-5	TGTGCCAGCAGCCAACCCCTAGCGGGGGCTGAGACCCAGTACTTC	CASSQPLAGAETQYF
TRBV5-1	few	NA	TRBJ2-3	TGCGCCAGTAGAGTCCGGGACGGATTCACAGATACGCAGTATTTT	CASRVRDGFTDTQYF
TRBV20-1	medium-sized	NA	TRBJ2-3	TGCAGTGCTAGTGCAGGGATTGACGGAGCAGATACGCAGTATTTT	CSASAGIDGADTQYF
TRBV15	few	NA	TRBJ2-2	TGTGCCACCAGCGTAACAGGAGACGGGGAGCTGTTTTTT	CATSVTGDGELFF
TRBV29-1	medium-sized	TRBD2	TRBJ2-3	TGCAGCGGTGTAGCGGGGAGCACAGATACGCAGTATTTT	CSGVAGSTDTQYF
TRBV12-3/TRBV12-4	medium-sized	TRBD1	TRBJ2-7	TGTGCCAGCAGGCTAGACGGGACAGGGTCCTACGAGCAGTACTTC	CASRLDGTGSYEQYF
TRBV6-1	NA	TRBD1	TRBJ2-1	TGTGCCAGCAGACATAGGACAGGGGGCTACAATGAGCAGTTCTTC	CASRHRTGGYNEQFF
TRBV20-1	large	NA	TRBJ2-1	TGCAGTGCTAGGATCCCGGGGCCGGCGGATGAGCAGTTCTTC	CSARIPGPADEQFF
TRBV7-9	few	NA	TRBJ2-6	TGTGCCAGCACCCTTCCCGGGGCCAACGTCCTGACTTTC	CASTLPGANVLTF
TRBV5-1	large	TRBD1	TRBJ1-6	TGCGCCAGCAGCTTGGTCGGCAGGGGGAAGAATTCACCCCTCCACTTT	CASSLVGRGKNSPLHF
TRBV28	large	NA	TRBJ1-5	TGTGCCAGCTGGGGGTGGGCCAATCAGCCCCAGCATTTT	CASWGWANQPQHF
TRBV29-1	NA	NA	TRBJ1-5	TGCAGCGTTGAACTCCGGGGAGGAGGCAATCAGCCCCAGCATTTT	CSVELRGGGNQPQHF
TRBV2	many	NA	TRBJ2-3	TGTGCCAGCAGCACCCTAGCCAGGACAGATACGCAGTATTTT	CASSTLARTDTQYF
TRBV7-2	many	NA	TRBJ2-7	TGTGCCAGCAGCCAAGGACCAGCCACCTACGAGCAGTACTTC	CASSQGPATYEQYF
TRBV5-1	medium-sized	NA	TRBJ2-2	TGCGCCAGCAGCTTTTCAGACAACACCGGGGAGCTGTTTTTT	CASSFSDNTGELFF
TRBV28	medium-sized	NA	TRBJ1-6	TGTGCCAGCAGGGCACAGGGATCACCTAATTCACCCCTCCACTTT	CASRAQGSPNSPLHF
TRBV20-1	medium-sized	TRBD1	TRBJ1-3	TGCAGTGCCCCGGGACAGGGGTCTGGAAACACCATATATTTT	CSAPGQGSGNTIYF
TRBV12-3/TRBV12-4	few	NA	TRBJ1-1	TGTGCCAGCAGGGCAGACAGGAACACTGAAGCTTTCTTT	CASRADRNTEAFF
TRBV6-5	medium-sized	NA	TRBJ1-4	TGTGCCAGCAGTATCCACCCCGGTGAAAAACTGTTTTTT	CASSIHPGEKLFF
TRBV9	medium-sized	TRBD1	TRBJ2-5	TGTGCCAGCAGCTTCGGGACAGAAGAGACCCAGTACTTC	CASSFGTEETQYF
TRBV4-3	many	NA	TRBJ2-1	TGCGCCAGCAGCCGTGGGGGACTGGACAATGAGCAGTTCTTC	CASSRGGLDNEQFF
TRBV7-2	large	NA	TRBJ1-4	TGTGCCAGCAGCTTTAGTAGGTCTAATGAAAAACTGTTTTTT	CASSFSRSNEKLFF
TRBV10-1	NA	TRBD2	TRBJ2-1	TGCGCCAGCAGTGCGTGGACTAGCGGCAGCAATGAGCAGTTCTTC	CASSAWTSGSNEQFF
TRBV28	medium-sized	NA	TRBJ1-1	TGTGCCAGCAGTTTGGGTCAGCGGAACACTGAAGCTTTCTTT	CASSLGQRNTEAFF
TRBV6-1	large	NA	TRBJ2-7	TGTGCCAGCAGTGAAGAACTGGGGATCTCCTACGAGCAGTACTTC	CASSEELGISYEQYF
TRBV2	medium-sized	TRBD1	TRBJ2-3	TGTGCCAGCAGTAAGGACAGGGTCACAGATACGCAGTATTTT	CASSKDRVTDTQYF
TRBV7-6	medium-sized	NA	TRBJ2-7	TGTGCCAGCAGCCCCATGACCCACTCCTACGAGCAGTACTTC	CASSPMTHSYEQYF
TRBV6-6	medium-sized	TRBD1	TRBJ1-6	TGTGCCAGCAGTTACTCTCCCCGGACAGGGGGGATACCCCTCCACTTT	CASSYSPRTGGIPLHF
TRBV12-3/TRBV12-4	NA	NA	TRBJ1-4	TGTGCCAGCAGCCCCTCGACAGGCAGGGGCGAAAAACTGTTTTTT	CASSPSTGRGEKLFF
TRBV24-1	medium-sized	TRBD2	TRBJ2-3	TGTGCCACCAGTGCCCGGAGCGGGGGGCGCGGAGATACGCAGTATTTT	CATSARSGGRGDTQYF
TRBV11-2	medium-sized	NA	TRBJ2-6	TGTGCCAGCAGCTTAGAGCCCCCGGGACGGACTTTCTCTGGGGCCAACGTCCTGACTTTC	CASSLEPPGRTFSGANVLTF
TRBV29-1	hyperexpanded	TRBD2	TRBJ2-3	TGCAGCGTTGACTTAGCGGGTCCAGATACGCAGTATTTT	CSVDLAGPDTQYF
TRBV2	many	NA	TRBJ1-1	TGTGCCAGTGGACCTGGGTACGACACTGAAGCTTTCTTT	CASGPGYDTEAFF
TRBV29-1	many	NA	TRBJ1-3	TGCAGCGTTGTTAAGGGGGGCGTCTCTGGAAACACCATATATTTT	CSVVKGGVSGNTIYF
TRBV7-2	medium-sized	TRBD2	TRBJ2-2	TGTGCCAGCAGCTTAGAGGCGGGGGGGGACACCGGGAAGCTGTTTTTT	CASSLEAGGDTGKLFF
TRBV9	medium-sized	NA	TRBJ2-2	TGTGCCAGCGGGGACGGGGTGTCCGGGGAGCTGTTTTTT	CASGDGVSGELFF
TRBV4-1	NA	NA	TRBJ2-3	TGCGCCAGCAGCCAAGTGTGGGGGGGGCGGTCAGATACGCAGTATTTT	CASSQVWGGRSDTQYF
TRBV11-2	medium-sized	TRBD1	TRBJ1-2	TGTGCCAGCAGCTTGGACAGGGCGAACTATGGCTACACCTTC	CASSLDRANYGYTF
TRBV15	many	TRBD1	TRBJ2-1	TGTGCCACCAGCAAACACCCCCGGGACAGGGGCCACAATGAGCAGTTCTTC	CATSKHPRDRGHNEQFF